A few counts support the clone carrying this T cell receptor beta chain. This sample was included in a study of T-cell reconstitution after alpha-beta-depleted transplantation in children. CDR1 and CDR2 from the germline V gene are SGHTA and FQGTGA. The CDR3 has 16 amino acids. The trim removed 1 base at V and 4 bases at J, leaving 6 bases unmatched. Unique molecular identifiers were used to barcode this TCRbeta library. Using its own MiXCR run on the PCR reads, TCRdb lists one record per CDR3 protein. Here the sample spans nearly 550,000 distinct CDR3 sequences, about 18% being singletons. This chain joins TRBV7-3 and TRBJ2-1; 8 bases map to TRBD2. The receptor was derived from a human donor who donated a stem cell graft to a child with acute lymphoblastic leukemia. Sequenced material: PBMCs from the stem cell graft donor, taken from the stem cell graft. The CDR3 protein is CASSLKISGAYNEQFF. CDR3 in DNA: TGTGCCAGCAGCTTAAAAATTAGCGGGGCTTACAATGAGCAGTTCTTC. The full variable domain, with the rest looked up from reference TRBV7-3 and TRBJ2-1, is GAGVSQTPSNKVTEKGKYVELRCDPISGHTALYWYRQSLGQGPEFLIYFQGTGAADDSGLPNDRFFAVRPEGSVSTLKIQRTERGDSAVYLCASSLKISGAYNEQFFGPGTRLTVL.